Each of the 29 T cell receptor beta chains below was sequenced from the same sample in a study of identical twins. In TCRdb, the 5' RACE reads were re-called with MiXCR into one record per CDR3 protein. Here the sample spans more than 650,000 distinct CDR3 sequences, roughly 6% being singletons. Sequencing used naive T cells sorted from blood. Receptors originate from a man aged 18 to 29 in good health.

The CDR3 loop is CASRQDYALSYEQYF. Written as DNA, the CDR3 is TGTGCCAGCAGACAGGACTACGCGCTTTCCTACGAGCAGTACTTC. V and J are TRBV6-2 or TRBV6-3 and TRBJ2-7; D might be TRBD2 (6 bases). Trimming removed 6 bases from V and 1 base from J, with 16 bases in between. The V gene's germline CDR1 is MNHEY and CDR2 SVGEGT. The CDR3 has 15 residues.

This clonotype has ten or more counts. One end of the junction fails to match germline, which may point to a read error. This rearrangement joins TRBV10-3 to TRBJ2-1, with no clear D. Germline loops: CDR1 ENHRY, CDR2 SYGVKD. This CDR3 spans 12 amino acids. CDR3 in DNA: TGTGCCATCAGTGAGTCGAACAACAAGAGGCTCTTC. This encodes CAISESNNKRLF.

A few counts support this clonotype. The chain links TRBV5-5 to TRBJ2-2; D might be TRBD2 (6 bases). Trimming cost V 1 base and J 5 bases, with 12 bases left between them. Germline CDR1 SGHKS, CDR2 YYEKEE (reference sequence). This CDR3 is 15 amino acids long. The CDR3 sequence is CASSLIQAGTGELFF. DNA for the CDR3: TGTGCCAGCAGCTTGATCCAGGCGGGGACCGGGGAGCTGTTTTTT.

This clonotype was seen repeatedly, ten times or more. This chain joins TRBV4-1 and TRBJ2-2; D call uncertain. CDR1 is MGHRA and CDR2 is YSYEKL in the germline V gene. V dropped 5 bases and J dropped 6 bases, with 10 bases sitting between them. This CDR3 is 13 amino acids long. The CDR3 protein is CASSERSAGELFF. The DNA of the CDR3 is TGCGCCAGCAGCGAACGATCAGCCGGGGAGCTGTTTTTT.

This chain uses TRBV18 with TRBJ2-1; the match to TRBD1 covers 10 bases. Germline V gives CDR1 KGHSH, CDR2 LQKENI. The trim removed 4 bases at V and 7 bases at J, leaving 10 bases unmatched. The CDR3 sequence is 16 residues long. CDR3 amino acids: CASSLPGTGALNEQFF. The CDR3 bases are TGTGCCAGCTCACTCCCAGGGACAGGGGCCTTGAATGAGCAGTTCTTC.

This clonotype appeared a few times. The chain employs TRBV7-2 and TRBJ2-7, with D perhaps matching TRBD2 (5 bases). This CDR3 contains 13 residues. Per germline, CDR1 SGHTA and CDR2 FQGNSA. The ends were cut back, 6 bases at V and 3 bases at J, with 12 bases in the middle. The CDR3 region is CASRDYPNYEQYF. CDR3 sequence (DNA): TGTGCCAGCAGAGACTACCCCAACTACGAGCAGTACTTC. The entire variable domain, with the rest obtained from reference TRBV7-2 and TRBJ2-7, is as follows: GAGVSQSPSNKVTEKGKDVELRCDPISGHTALYWYRQSLGQGLEFLIYFQGNSAPDKSGLPSDRFSAERTGGSVSTLTIQRTQQEDSAVYLCASRDYPNYEQYFGPGTRLTVT.

This clonotype appeared many times. J is TRBJ1-3 and V is TRBV12-3 or TRBV12-4; D is ambiguous. The CDR3 runs to 11 residues. The V gene lost 6 bases and the J gene lost 4 bases, with 4 bases spanning the gap. The CDR3 sequence is CASSQGNTIYF. The CDR3 nucleotides are TGTGCCAGCAGCCAAGGAAACACCATATATTTT.

This clonotype was observed a few times. The chain couples TRBV7-8 to TRBJ1-2, with D maybe TRBD1 (5 bases). This CDR3 has 14 amino acids. CDR1 and CDR2 (germline): SGHVS, FQNEAQ. V was shortened by 1 base and J by 5 bases, with 11 bases between the two germline ends. CDR3 DNA sequence: TGTGCCAGCAGCTTAGACGGGGGTCCGTATGGCTACACCTTC. It codes for CASSLDGGPYGYTF.

There are many counts of this clonotype. The J gene is TRBJ2-2, the V gene TRBV7-6; 8 bases are shared with TRBD1. V shed 5 bases and J 4 bases; nucleotides not matched to a gene: 3. The CDR3 is 14 residues long. CDR1 SGHVS and CDR2 FNYEAQ come from the germline V gene. This CDR3 is CASSQGQATGELFF. The CDR3 nucleotides are TGTGCCAGCAGCCAGGGACAGGCCACCGGGGAGCTGTTTTTT.

This clonotype was seen ten or more times. The chain combines TRBV20-1 with TRBJ2-1, with no clear D. The CDR3 contains 14 residues. V lost 0 bases and J lost 2, with 8 bases in between. CDR1 DFQATT and CDR2 SNEGSKA come from the germline V gene (reference sequence). The CDR3, as DNA: TGCAGTGCTAGAGAGGAGCAGACCTACAATGAGCAGTTCTTC. Protein sequence: CSAREEQTYNEQFF.

This clonotype was recorded at least ten times. The chain uses TRBV27 and TRBJ1-6, with 10 bases that match TRBD1. The CDR3 covers 16 residues. Trimming took 3 bases from V and 7 from J; bases not matched to a gene: 6. The germline V gene has CDR1 MNHEY and CDR2 SMNVEV (reference sequence). CDR3 residues: CASSFYQGQGNSPLHF. DNA for the CDR3: TGTGCCAGCAGTTTTTACCAGGGACAGGGGAATTCACCCCTCCACTTT.

In this sample, this clonotype turned up many times. The gene calls are TRBV12-3 or TRBV12-4 and TRBJ2-3; 9 nucleotides match TRBD1. V gave up 6 bases and J gave up 2 bases; unmatched junction bases: 6. The CDR3 is 15 residues long. The CDR3 sequence is CASSLGTGITDTQYF. CDR3 sequence (DNA): TGTGCCAGCAGCCTTGGGACAGGGATCACAGATACGCAGTATTTT.

This clonotype has at least ten counts. The chain uses TRBV6-2 or TRBV6-3 and TRBJ2-1; D ambiguous. Trimming took off 6 bases at V and 7 bases at J, with 16 bases between the two ends. Germline assignment: CDR1 MNHEY and CDR2 SVGEGT. This CDR3 comprises 14 residues. The CDR3 is CASSPVVGTNEQFF. The CDR3 region has the DNA TGTGCCAGCAGCCCGGTTGTGGGAACTAATGAGCAGTTCTTC.

This clonotype was counted ten times or more. The rearrangement joins TRBV12-3 or TRBV12-4 to TRBJ2-7, with 10 bases aligning to TRBD2. The CDR3 totals 18 residues. The V segment lost 4 bases and the J segment 2 bases; nucleotides outside the gene matches: 14. This chain's CDR3 is CASSSGKAGGPRPYEQYF. The CDR3 coding sequence is TGTGCCAGCAGTTCCGGAAAAGCGGGAGGGCCACGCCCCTACGAGCAGTACTTC.

The sample holds many counts of this clonotype. This chain links TRBV7-2 with TRBJ2-7; 8 nucleotides match TRBD2. In germline, CDR1 is SGHTA, CDR2 FQGNSA. Trimming removed 4 bases from V and 2 bases from J; junction bases left unmatched: 7. This CDR3 has 15 amino acids. The CDR3 DNA is TGTGCCAGCAGCTCGCAACTAGCGGCCACCTACGAGCAGTACTTC. This translates into CASSSQLAATYEQYF. Full variable domain (missing parts from reference TRBV7-2 and TRBJ2-7): GAGVSQSPSNKVTEKGKDVELRCDPISGHTALYWYRQSLGQGLEFLIYFQGNSAPDKSGLPSDRFSAERTGGSVSTLTIQRTQQEDSAVYLCASSSQLAATYEQYFGPGTRLTVT.

This clonotype was seen once. A read error is likely, as this CDR3 ends without the conserved phenylalanine or tryptophan. The chain is built from TRBV7-6 and TRBJ2-1; D remains ambiguous. Germline CDR1 is SGHVS and CDR2 is FNYEAQ. Between the trimmed V and J ends, which lost 5 bases and 2 bases, there was a span of 22 bases. This CDR3 has 18 residues. CDR3 amino acids: CASSSTSWAKLTYNEQFS. In nucleotides, the CDR3 is TGTGCCAGCAGCAGTACCTCCTGGGCCAAACTTACCTACAATGAGCAGTTCTCC.

This clonotype showed up just a few times. Sequence at one end of the junction differs from germline and may be a read error. The chain combines TRBV7-3 with TRBJ2-2; the D gene could be TRBD1 or TRBD2 (5 bases each). The CDR3 totals 17 residues. CDR1 SGHTA and CDR2 FQGTGA come from the germline V gene. The CDR3 spells CASRLRSGTANTGELFF. The CDR3 DNA reads as TGTGCCAGCAGATTAAGGTCAGGGACGGCGAACACCGGGGAGCTGTTTTTT.

This clonotype was observed at least ten times. The CDR3 sequence is CSALKVGELFF. The CDR3 DNA sequence: TGCAGCGCCTTAAAGGTCGGGGAGCTGTTTTTT. V gene TRBV29-1 combines with J gene TRBJ2-2; D is unresolved. V lost 7 bases to trimming and J lost 7 bases, with 10 bases between them. Germline CDR1 SQVTM, CDR2 ANQGSEA. This CDR3 contains 11 residues.

This clonotype was detected a few times. The chain combines TRBV7-2 with TRBJ1-2, with TRBD1 identical over 7 bases. The CDR3 runs 13 residues. V lost 6 bases to trimming and J lost 5 bases; unmatched junction nucleotides: 6. The germline V gene encodes CDR1 SGHTA and CDR2 FQGNSA. The CDR3 is CASRTGTDYGYTF. CDR3 DNA sequence: TGTGCCAGCAGGACCGGGACAGATTATGGCTACACCTTC.

This chain connects TRBV25-1 to TRBJ2-7; D perhaps matches TRBD1 (5 bases). Germline V lookup: CDR1 MGHDK, CDR2 SYGVNS. This CDR3 spans 13 amino acids. Trimming removed 6 bases from V and 3 bases from J, with 12 bases in between. The CDR3 bases are TGTGCCAGCAGGGCTACAGGTCTCTACGAGCAGTACTTC. Translated, it gives CASRATGLYEQYF.

This clonotype was detected many times. The rearrangement joins TRBV5-1 to TRBJ2-3; D unclear. CDR1 is SGHRS and CDR2 is YFSETQ in the germline V gene. CDR3 length: 13 residues. Deletions cut 0 bases from V and 4 bases from J, with 6 bases between. CDR3 bases: TGCGCCAGCAGCTTGGGACTTCCAGATACGCAGTATTTT. Amino acids: CASSLGLPDTQYF.

This clonotype has a handful of counts. The chain joins TRBV12-3 or TRBV12-4 to TRBJ2-5, with 8 bases matching TRBD2. The CDR3 contains 16 residues. V was clipped by 3 bases and J by 2 bases; unmatched bases: 8. The CDR3 DNA reads TGTGCCAGCAGTTTGGCCCGACTAGCGTGGCAAGAGACCCAGTACTTC. Residues: CASSLARLAWQETQYF.

Notes on this clonotype: This may arise from a read error, as a much more abundant clone is one base away. The chain employs TRBV5-1 and TRBJ2-1, with D perhaps TRBD1 or TRBD2 (5 bases each). The V gene lost 0 bases and the J gene lost 10 bases, with 17 bases spanning the gap. Germline CDR1 reads SGHRS; CDR2 reads YFSETQ. The CDR3 consists of 15 residues. CDR3 residues: CASSLGDGARMEQFF. CDR3 bases: TGCGCCAGCAGCTTGGGCGACGGGGCACGGATGGAGCAGTTCTTC. Based on the CDR3 plus reference TRBV5-1 and TRBJ2-1, the full variable domain is KAGVTQTPRYLIKTRGQQVTLSCSPISGHRSVSWYQQTPGQGLQFLFEYFSETQRNKGNFPGRFSGRQFSNSRSEMNVSTLELGDSALYLCASSLGDGARMEQFFGPGTRLTVL.

The rearrangement links TRBV6-5 to TRBJ2-3; 11 bases line up with TRBD1. Losses at the gene ends were 0 bases for V and 6 bases for J; bases not matched to a gene: 5. Per germline, CDR1 MNHEY and CDR2 SVGAGI. This CDR3 spans 16 amino acids. The chain's CDR3 is CASSYSGTGGRDTQYF. The DNA for the CDR3 is TGTGCCAGCAGTTACTCAGGGACAGGGGGACGGGATACGCAGTATTTT.

This clonotype was counted only a few times. This chain links TRBV25-1 with TRBJ1-2; D gene uncertain. V lost 4 bases and J 4 bases, leaving 7 bases between the germline ends. CDR3 length: 12 amino acids. In germline, CDR1 is MGHDK, CDR2 SYGVNS. The CDR3 loop is CASSAGFYGYTF. The CDR3 nucleotides are TGTGCCAGCAGTGCCGGATTCTATGGCTACACCTTC.

The chain is built from TRBV6-5 and TRBJ2-7; 7 bases align to TRBD1. V trimming: 2 bases; J trimming: 3 bases; junction bases outside the gene matches: 4. CDR1 and CDR2 (germline): MNHEY, SVGAGI. CDR3 length: 14 amino acids. CDR3 DNA: TGTGCCAGCAGTTACGGGACAGAAGACTACGAGCAGTACTTC. As protein: CASSYGTEDYEQYF.

This clonotype occurred many times. The chain recombines TRBV5-5 with TRBJ2-5, with no clear D. V dropped 4 bases and J dropped 1 base, with 17 bases sitting between them. The CDR3 consists of 16 residues. Germline-derived CDR1 and CDR2 are SGHKS and YYEKEE (reference sequence). The DNA for the CDR3 is TGTGCCAGCAGCCTTCCACCCCCGGCGGCCCAAGAGACCCAGTACTTC. Translated, it gives CASSLPPPAAQETQYF.

This clonotype was found many times. CDR3 loop: CASSHWGSHETQYF. Here the CDR3 DNA reads TGTGCCAGCAGCCATTGGGGGAGCCACGAGACCCAGTACTTC. This chain links TRBV14 with TRBJ2-5; D possibly matches TRBD1 or TRBD2 (5 bases each). There are 14 residues in the CDR3. V was trimmed by 3 bases and J by 5 bases, leaving 13 bases between them. Germline CDR1 is SGHDN and CDR2 is FVKESK.

This clonotype was seen many times. The chain carries TRBV12-3 or TRBV12-4 and TRBJ1-1; D ambiguous. V lost 3 bases, J lost 1 base, and 9 bases lay in between. This CDR3 has 14 residues. The CDR3 DNA is TGTGCCAGCAGTTTTACATCAGCGAACACTGAAGCTTTCTTT. Amino acid sequence: CASSFTSANTEAFF.